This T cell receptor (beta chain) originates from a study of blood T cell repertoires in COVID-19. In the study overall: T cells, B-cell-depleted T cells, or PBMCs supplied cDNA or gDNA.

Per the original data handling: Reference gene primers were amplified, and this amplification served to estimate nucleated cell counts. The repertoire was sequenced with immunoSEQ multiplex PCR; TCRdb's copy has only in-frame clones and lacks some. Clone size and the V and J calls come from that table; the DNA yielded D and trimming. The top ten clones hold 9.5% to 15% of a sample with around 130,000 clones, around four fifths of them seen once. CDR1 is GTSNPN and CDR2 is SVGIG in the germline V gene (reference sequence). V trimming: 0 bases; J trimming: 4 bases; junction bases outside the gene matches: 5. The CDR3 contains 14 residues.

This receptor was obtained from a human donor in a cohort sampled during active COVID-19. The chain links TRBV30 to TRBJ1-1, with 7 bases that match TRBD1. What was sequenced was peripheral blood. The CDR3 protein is CAWSVGQEATEAFF. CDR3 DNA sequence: TGTGCCTGGAGTGTCGGACAGGAGGCCACTGAAGCTTTCTTT. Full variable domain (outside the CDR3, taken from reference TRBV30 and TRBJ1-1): SQTIHQWPATLVQPVGSPLSLECTVEGTSNPNLYWYRQAAGRGLQLLFYSVGIGQISSEVPQNLSASRPQDRQFILSSKKLLLSDSGFYLCAWSVGQEATEAFFGQGTRLTVV.